Listed below are T cell receptor beta chains from one sample, sequenced in a study of shared clonotypes between healthy human individuals. Only in-frame clones appear in the TCRdb table, and some are missing; sequencing was by immunoSEQ multiplex PCR. The table lists about 600,000 clones, more than 95% of them singletons. Source material: naive CD4+ T cells sorted from blood. The receptors originated from a woman younger than 45 in good health. Each CDR3 is given with its conserved first and last residue. A D gene is named only where the DNA matches it firmly. Clone size is stated in some rows and not others, as once, few, many or a class when expanded.

v_gene: TRBV27; j_gene: TRBJ1-1; d_gene: TRBD1; abundance: .; CDR3nt: TGTGCCAGCAGTAGACAGGGTGAAGCTTTCTTT; CDR3aa: CASSRQGEAFF
v_gene: TRBV18; j_gene: TRBJ2-5; d_gene: .; abundance: .; CDR3nt: TGTGCCAGTTTACAAGGAGGGGACCGTCAAGAGACCCAGTACTTC; CDR3aa: CASLQGGDRQETQYF
v_gene: TRBV5-5; j_gene: TRBJ1-5; d_gene: TRBD1; abundance: .; CDR3nt: TGTGCCAGCAGTTTCGACAGGGAGGGTTGGCAGCCCCAGCATTTT; CDR3aa: CASSFDREGWQPQHF
v_gene: TRBV6-5; j_gene: TRBJ1-2; d_gene: TRBD1; abundance: .; CDR3nt: TGTGCCAGCAGCCATGACAGGGGGCGGTATGGCTACACCTTC; CDR3aa: CASSHDRGRYGYTF
v_gene: TRBV6-1; j_gene: TRBJ1-5; d_gene: .; abundance: .; CDR3nt: TGTGCCAGCACCATGTCGGCTTTCAATCAGCCCCAGCATTTT; CDR3aa: CASTMSAFNQPQHF
v_gene: TRBV2; j_gene: TRBJ2-3; d_gene: TRBD2; abundance: .; CDR3nt: TGTGCCACCCCCCTAGCGGTTAGCACAGATACGCAGTATTTT; CDR3aa: CATPLAVSTDTQYF
v_gene: TRBV2; j_gene: TRBJ2-2; d_gene: .; abundance: .; CDR3nt: TGTGCCAGCAGTGGAGACACCGGGGAGCTGTTTTTT; CDR3aa: CASSGDTGELFF
v_gene: TRBV5-1; j_gene: TRBJ2-3; d_gene: .; abundance: .; CDR3nt: TGCGCCAGCAGCTTGCTGGGTCATACGCAGTATTTT; CDR3aa: CASSLLGHTQYF
v_gene: TRBV5-4; j_gene: TRBJ2-2; d_gene: .; abundance: once; CDR3nt: TGTGCCAGCAGCTTGGTAGCGGCGGGCGGGGAGCTGTTTTTT; CDR3aa: CASSLVAAGGELFF
v_gene: TRBV28; j_gene: TRBJ2-7; d_gene: .; abundance: .; CDR3nt: TGTGCCAGCAAAAAATGGACCGGAGGGTCTCGGGAGCAGTACTTC; CDR3aa: CASKKWTGGSREQYF
v_gene: TRBV27; j_gene: TRBJ2-7; d_gene: TRBD2; abundance: once; CDR3nt: TGTGCCAGCAGCCTAACCAGCGGGATCCGCATAGTGAAGCAGTACTTC; CDR3aa: CASSLTSGIRIVKQYF